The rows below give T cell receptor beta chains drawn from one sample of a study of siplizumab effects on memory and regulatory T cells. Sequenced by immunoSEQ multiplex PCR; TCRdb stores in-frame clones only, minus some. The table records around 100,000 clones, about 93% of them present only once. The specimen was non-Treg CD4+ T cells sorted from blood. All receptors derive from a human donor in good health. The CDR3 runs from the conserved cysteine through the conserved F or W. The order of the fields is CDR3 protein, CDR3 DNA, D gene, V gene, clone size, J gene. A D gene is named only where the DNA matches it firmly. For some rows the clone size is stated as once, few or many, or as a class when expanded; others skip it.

CDR3aa: CAISESTGFTGELFF
CDR3nt: TGTGCCATCAGTGAGTCGACAGGGTTCACCGGGGAGCTGTTTTTT
d_gene: TRBD1
v_gene: TRBV10-3
abundance: NA
j_gene: TRBJ2-2

CDR3aa: CASSSDPGNTIYF
CDR3nt: TGTGCCAGTAGTTCGGACCCTGGAAACACCATATATTTT
d_gene: NA
v_gene: TRBV19
abundance: NA
j_gene: TRBJ1-3

CDR3aa: CASSIGQGAADTQYF
CDR3nt: TGCGCCAGCAGCATTGGACAGGGGGCCGCAGATACGCAGTATTTT
d_gene: TRBD1
v_gene: TRBV5-1
abundance: NA
j_gene: TRBJ2-3

CDR3aa: CASSSITGSYGYTF
CDR3nt: TGTGCCAGCAGCTCGATTACAGGGTCCTATGGCTACACCTTC
d_gene: NA
v_gene: TRBV11-2
abundance: once
j_gene: TRBJ1-2

CDR3aa: CASRPSTGGAPYEQYF
CDR3nt: TGCGCCAGCAGACCTTCGACAGGGGGCGCACCCTACGAGCAGTACTTC
d_gene: TRBD1
v_gene: TRBV5-1
abundance: NA
j_gene: TRBJ2-7

CDR3aa: CASSATRAYNEQFF
CDR3nt: TGTGCCAGCAGCGCGACCCGAGCCTACAATGAGCAGTTCTTC
d_gene: NA
v_gene: TRBV5-4
abundance: NA
j_gene: TRBJ2-1

CDR3aa: CSVEDSANIQYF
CDR3nt: TGCAGCGTTGAAGATAGCGCAAACATTCAGTACTTC
d_gene: NA
v_gene: TRBV29-1
abundance: NA
j_gene: TRBJ2-4

CDR3aa: CAISGSSYEQYF
CDR3nt: TGTGCCATCAGCGGCAGCTCCTACGAGCAGTACTTC
d_gene: NA
v_gene: TRBV10-3
abundance: NA
j_gene: TRBJ2-7

CDR3aa: CASSERQLGQAFF
CDR3nt: TGTGCCAGCAGTGAAAGGCAGTTGGGCCAAGCTTTCTTT
d_gene: NA
v_gene: TRBV6-1
abundance: NA
j_gene: TRBJ1-1

CDR3aa: CASSRFLEANTEAFF
CDR3nt: TGTGCCAGCAGCCGATTCCTGGAGGCGAACACTGAAGCTTTCTTT
d_gene: NA
v_gene: TRBV14
abundance: NA
j_gene: TRBJ1-1

CDR3aa: CASSLAGLAGTQYF
CDR3nt: TGTGCCAGCAGCTTGGCAGGACTGGCCGGGACCCAGTACTTC
d_gene: NA
v_gene: TRBV5-6
abundance: NA
j_gene: TRBJ2-5

CDR3aa: CASSIGLAGAKNIQYF
CDR3nt: TGTGCCAGTAGTATAGGACTAGCGGGAGCCAAAAACATTCAGTACTTC
d_gene: TRBD2
v_gene: TRBV19
abundance: NA
j_gene: TRBJ2-4

CDR3aa: CASSPRQGGVFF
CDR3nt: TGTGCCAGCAGTCCCCGACAGGGGGGGGTGTTTTTT
d_gene: TRBD1
v_gene: TRBV27
abundance: NA
j_gene: TRBJ2-2

CDR3aa: CASRTGSIGNEQFF
CDR3nt: TGTGCCAGCAGGACCGGGTCAATTGGGAATGAGCAGTTCTTC
d_gene: NA
v_gene: TRBV6-6
abundance: NA
j_gene: TRBJ2-1

CDR3aa: CASGPTGLEQYF
CDR3nt: TGTGCTAGTGGCCCGACAGGGCTCGAGCAGTACTTC
d_gene: TRBD1
v_gene: TRBV12-5
abundance: NA
j_gene: TRBJ2-7

CDR3aa: CASSPGQGLHQPQHF
CDR3nt: TGTGCCAGCAGCCCCGGACAGGGTCTTCATCAGCCCCAGCATTTT
d_gene: TRBD1
v_gene: TRBV2
abundance: NA
j_gene: TRBJ1-5

CDR3aa: CASSSQGGFSPDTQYF
CDR3nt: TGTGCCAGCAGCAGCCAAGGGGGCTTCAGCCCAGATACGCAGTATTTT
d_gene: TRBD1
v_gene: TRBV11-2
abundance: NA
j_gene: TRBJ2-3

CDR3aa: CAWSAYGRSEQYF
CDR3nt: TGTGCCTGGAGTGCCTACGGGCGGTCCGAGCAGTACTTC
d_gene: NA
v_gene: TRBV30
abundance: NA
j_gene: TRBJ2-7

CDR3aa: CASKASGATNEKLFF
CDR3nt: TGTGCCAGCAAGGCGTCCGGGGCAACTAATGAAAAACTGTTTTTT
d_gene: NA
v_gene: TRBV19
abundance: NA
j_gene: TRBJ1-4

CDR3aa: CASGPRWRNTEAFF
CDR3nt: TGTGCCAGCGGACCCAGATGGCGGAACACTGAAGCTTTCTTT
d_gene: NA
v_gene: TRBV6-4
abundance: NA
j_gene: TRBJ1-1

CDR3aa: CASSPNRDRVDDGYTF
CDR3nt: TGTGCCAGCAGCCCGAACCGGGACAGGGTGGATGATGGCTACACCTTC
d_gene: TRBD1
v_gene: TRBV7-9
abundance: once
j_gene: TRBJ1-2

CDR3aa: CASSIGLFGYGYTF
CDR3nt: TGTGCCAGTAGTATAGGGCTCTTCGGCTATGGCTACACCTTC
d_gene: NA
v_gene: TRBV19
abundance: once
j_gene: TRBJ1-2

CDR3aa: CASSPSGGYTGELFF
CDR3nt: TGTGCCAGTAGTCCTAGCGGGGGGTACACCGGGGAGCTGTTTTTT
d_gene: TRBD2
v_gene: TRBV19
abundance: NA
j_gene: TRBJ2-2

CDR3aa: CASSAGTGSEQYF
CDR3nt: TGTGCCAGCAGCGCCGGGACAGGGAGCGAGCAGTACTTC
d_gene: TRBD1
v_gene: TRBV7-6
abundance: NA
j_gene: TRBJ2-7

CDR3aa: CASSQELGRETQYF
CDR3nt: TGTGCCAGCAGCCAAGAATTGGGCAGGGAGACCCAGTACTTC
d_gene: NA
v_gene: TRBV14
abundance: NA
j_gene: TRBJ2-5

CDR3aa: CASSIGRDTQYF
CDR3nt: TGTGCCAGCTCGATTGGTAGGGATACGCAGTATTTT
d_gene: NA
v_gene: TRBV19
abundance: NA
j_gene: TRBJ2-3

CDR3aa: CASGQGGMGPQHF
CDR3nt: TGTGCCAGTGGACAGGGCGGGATGGGGCCCCAGCATTTT
d_gene: TRBD1
v_gene: TRBV19
abundance: NA
j_gene: TRBJ1-5

CDR3aa: CASRQTNFGTTNEKLFF
CDR3nt: TGCGCCAGCAGGCAAACGAATTTCGGGACGACTAATGAAAAACTGTTTTTT
d_gene: NA
v_gene: TRBV4-1
abundance: NA
j_gene: TRBJ1-4

CDR3aa: CASSSRTGELFF
CDR3nt: TGTGCCAGCAGCTCCCGCACCGGGGAGCTGTTTTTT
d_gene: NA
v_gene: TRBV11-2
abundance: NA
j_gene: TRBJ2-2

CDR3aa: CASTISRGGQPQHF
CDR3nt: TGTGCCAGTACCATAAGTAGGGGTGGGCAGCCCCAGCATTTT
d_gene: NA
v_gene: TRBV19
abundance: NA
j_gene: TRBJ1-5

CDR3aa: CASSSLAGSSTGELFF
CDR3nt: TGCGCCAGCAGCTCCCTAGCGGGAAGTAGTACCGGGGAGCTGTTTTTT
d_gene: TRBD2
v_gene: TRBV5-1
abundance: NA
j_gene: TRBJ2-2

CDR3aa: CASSLRGGSGNTIYF
CDR3nt: TGTGCCAGCAGCTTGCGAGGGGGCTCTGGAAACACCATATATTTT
d_gene: NA
v_gene: TRBV5-8
abundance: NA
j_gene: TRBJ1-3

CDR3aa: CSALTSQAFF
CDR3nt: TGCAGTGCTCTCACTAGCCAAGCTTTCTTT
d_gene: NA
v_gene: TRBV20-1
abundance: NA
j_gene: TRBJ1-1

CDR3aa: CASSRPGLVDTQYF
CDR3nt: TGTGCCAGCAGTCGGCCGGGACTAGTGGATACGCAGTATTTT
d_gene: TRBD2
v_gene: TRBV6-5
abundance: NA
j_gene: TRBJ2-3

CDR3aa: CASRGQGNTEAFF
CDR3nt: TGCGCCAGCCGGGGACAGGGGAACACTGAAGCTTTCTTT
d_gene: TRBD1
v_gene: TRBV5-1
abundance: NA
j_gene: TRBJ1-1

CDR3aa: CASSFTGANYGYTF
CDR3nt: TGTGCCAGCTCCTTTACAGGGGCTAACTATGGCTACACCTTC
d_gene: TRBD1
v_gene: TRBV6-5
abundance: once
j_gene: TRBJ1-2

CDR3aa: CASSQEGGRGDTDTQYF
CDR3nt: TGCGCCAGCAGCCAAGAAGGGGGTAGGGGGGACACAGATACGCAGTATTTT
d_gene: NA
v_gene: TRBV4-1
abundance: NA
j_gene: TRBJ2-3

CDR3aa: CASSLNWVEQYF
CDR3nt: TGCGCCAGCAGCTTGAACTGGGTCGAGCAGTACTTC
d_gene: NA
v_gene: TRBV5-1
abundance: few
j_gene: TRBJ2-7

CDR3aa: CASSSTGRGYGYTF
CDR3nt: TGCGCCAGCAGCTCGACGGGCCGGGGGTATGGCTACACCTTC
d_gene: NA
v_gene: TRBV5-1
abundance: NA
j_gene: TRBJ1-2

CDR3aa: CASRNRVYGYTF
CDR3nt: TGTGCCAGCAGGAACAGGGTCTATGGCTACACCTTC
d_gene: NA
v_gene: TRBV27
abundance: NA
j_gene: TRBJ1-2

CDR3aa: CASSYEGNTGELFF
CDR3nt: TGTGCCAGCAGTTATGAGGGGAACACCGGGGAGCTGTTTTTT
d_gene: NA
v_gene: TRBV27
abundance: NA
j_gene: TRBJ2-2

CDR3aa: CASSSVGGGDSPLHF
CDR3nt: TGTGCCAGCAGCTCCGTCGGGGGAGGAGATTCACCCCTCCACTTT
d_gene: NA
v_gene: TRBV11-2
abundance: NA
j_gene: TRBJ1-6

CDR3aa: CASSIVPWGALNTGELFF
CDR3nt: TGTGCCAGTAGTATAGTTCCCTGGGGAGCGCTGAACACCGGGGAGCTGTTTTTT
d_gene: NA
v_gene: TRBV19
abundance: once
j_gene: TRBJ2-2

CDR3aa: CASSQGPSGGHTGELFF
CDR3nt: TGTGCCAGCAGCCAAGGGCCTAGCGGGGGGCATACCGGGGAGCTGTTTTTT
d_gene: TRBD2
v_gene: TRBV4-2
abundance: NA
j_gene: TRBJ2-2

CDR3aa: CASSLLATANTGELFF
CDR3nt: TGTGCCAGCAGTCTACTAGCGACGGCGAACACCGGGGAGCTGTTTTTT
d_gene: TRBD2
v_gene: TRBV2
abundance: NA
j_gene: TRBJ2-2

CDR3aa: CAWSVGGGAGEQFF
CDR3nt: TGTGCCTGGAGTGTAGGTGGGGGGGCTGGGGAGCAGTTCTTC
d_gene: NA
v_gene: TRBV30
abundance: NA
j_gene: TRBJ2-1

CDR3aa: CASSGGQGAWGYTF
CDR3nt: TGTGCCAGCAGCGGGGGACAGGGGGCTTGGGGCTACACCTTC
d_gene: TRBD1
v_gene: TRBV5-4
abundance: NA
j_gene: TRBJ1-2

CDR3aa: CASSPRQGRDIQYF
CDR3nt: TGCGCCAGCAGCCCGCGACAGGGAAGAGACATTCAGTACTTC
d_gene: TRBD1
v_gene: TRBV4-1
abundance: NA
j_gene: TRBJ2-4

CDR3aa: CASRKIVYTF
CDR3nt: TGTGCCAGCAGGAAGATCGTCTACACCTTC
d_gene: NA
v_gene: TRBV7-2
abundance: NA
j_gene: TRBJ1-2

CDR3aa: CSVATGSYGYTF
CDR3nt: TGCAGCGTTGCGACAGGGTCCTATGGCTACACCTTC
d_gene: TRBD1
v_gene: TRBV29-1
abundance: NA
j_gene: TRBJ1-2

CDR3aa: CASSYMGRKNIQYF
CDR3nt: TGTGCCAGCAGCTACATGGGAAGGAAAAACATTCAGTACTTC
d_gene: NA
v_gene: TRBV7-2
abundance: NA
j_gene: TRBJ2-4

CDR3aa: CASSLRPSGDRGELFF
CDR3nt: TGTGCCAGCAGCTTACGCCCTAGCGGGGACCGTGGGGAGCTGTTTTTT
d_gene: TRBD2
v_gene: TRBV7-3
abundance: NA
j_gene: TRBJ2-2

CDR3aa: CASRLTGGDGELFF
CDR3nt: TGTGCCAGCAGGCTCACAGGGGGAGACGGGGAGCTGTTTTTT
d_gene: TRBD1
v_gene: TRBV7-9
abundance: NA
j_gene: TRBJ2-2

CDR3aa: CASSPKPQETQYF
CDR3nt: TGTGCCAGCAGTCCCAAGCCACAAGAGACCCAGTACTTC
d_gene: NA
v_gene: TRBV6-1
abundance: NA
j_gene: TRBJ2-5

CDR3aa: CASRTGTSEGLYEQYF
CDR3nt: TGTGCCAGTCGGACCGGGACTAGCGAGGGTTTATACGAGCAGTACTTC
d_gene: TRBD2
v_gene: TRBV2
abundance: NA
j_gene: TRBJ2-7

CDR3aa: CASRDTNTEAFF
CDR3nt: TGTGCCAGCCGGGACACGAACACTGAAGCTTTCTTT
d_gene: NA
v_gene: TRBV5-6
abundance: once
j_gene: TRBJ1-1

CDR3aa: CASRSLASGTDTQYF
CDR3nt: TGTGCCAGCAGGTCTCTAGCGAGTGGGACAGATACGCAGTATTTT
d_gene: NA
v_gene: TRBV27
abundance: NA
j_gene: TRBJ2-3

CDR3aa: CASSEGLAGISYEQYF
CDR3nt: TGCGCCAGCAGTGAGGGATTAGCGGGGATCTCCTACGAGCAGTACTTC
d_gene: TRBD2
v_gene: TRBV4-1
abundance: NA
j_gene: TRBJ2-7

CDR3aa: CASSFEAVMNTEAFF
CDR3nt: TGTGCCAGCAGCTTTGAGGCTGTCATGAACACTGAAGCTTTCTTT
d_gene: NA
v_gene: TRBV5-4
abundance: NA
j_gene: TRBJ1-1

CDR3aa: CASSQDRGSGGNTEAFF
CDR3nt: TGCGCCAGCAGCCAAGATCGAGGGTCGGGTGGGAACACTGAAGCTTTCTTT
d_gene: NA
v_gene: TRBV4-3
abundance: NA
j_gene: TRBJ1-1